This entry lists 9 T cell receptor beta chains sequenced from one sample in a study of blood T cell repertoires in COVID-19. Here immunoSEQ multiplex PCR was the method, and the copy in TCRdb shows in-frame clones only, minus some. The sample carries 67,000 or so clones, roughly 80% recorded once. Sequencing was carried out using peripheral blood. The origin of the receptors is a man between 65 and 85 years old with acute or convalescent COVID-19.

This chain uses TRBV27 with TRBJ1-5; perhaps TRBD1 as D (6 bases). Germline CDR1 is MNHEY and CDR2 is SMNVEV (reference sequence). V was cut by 6 bases and J by 0 bases, with 9 bases left in between. This CDR3 has 14 residues. CDR3 loop: CASRAGDSNQPQHF. The CDR3 DNA reads TGTGCCAGCAGGGCAGGGGATAGCAATCAGCCCCAGCATTTT.

The rearrangement links TRBV19 to TRBJ2-6; 7 nucleotides align to TRBD1. Germline assignment: CDR1 LNHDA and CDR2 SQIVND (reference sequence). This CDR3 comprises 18 residues. Trimming took 5 bases from V and 0 from J; bases not matched to a gene: 10. CDR3 coding DNA: TGTGCCAGTAGTCCCGGACAGGTCTCCTACTCTGGGGCCAACGTCCTGACTTTC. Encoded protein: CASSPGQVSYSGANVLTF. Variable domain in full (rest from reference TRBV19 and TRBJ2-6): DGGITQSPKYLFRKEGQNVTLSCEQNLNHDAMYWYRQDPGQGLRLIYYSQIVNDFQKGDIAEGYSVSREKKESFPLTVTSAQKNPTAFYLCASSPGQVSYSGANVLTFGAGSRLTVL.

This chain links TRBV7-3 with TRBJ2-6; D unresolved. Germline CDR1 and CDR2: SGHTA and FQGTGA. The CDR3 has 16 amino acids. The ends were cut back, 5 bases at V and 1 base at J, with 12 bases in the middle. The CDR3 DNA follows: TGTGCCAGCAGCCCAGAGGCCCTTTCTGGGGCCAACGTCCTGACTTTC. It specifies CASSPEALSGANVLTF.

V usage is TRBV5-5 and J usage is TRBJ1-4, with D unresolved. The CDR3 contains 16 residues. The germline V gene has CDR1 SGHKS and CDR2 YYEKEE (reference sequence). With 4 bases removed from V and 3 bases from J, the gap between germline ends came to 16 bases. As DNA, the CDR3 is TGTGCCAGCAGCCCTGGGGTCGGGGTACCTAATGAAAAACTGTTTTTT. Protein: CASSPGVGVPNEKLFF.

The V call is TRBV28, the J call TRBJ2-7, with 10 bases that match TRBD2. The CDR3 is 14 amino acids. J lost 2 bases, V lost 6 bases, and 4 bases had no gene match. Germline V gene sequence: CDR1 MDHEN, CDR2 SYDVKM. The CDR3 region has the DNA TGTGCCAGCAGGTCGGGACTAGCGACCTACGAGCAGTACTTC. Translated, it gives CASRSGLATYEQYF. The full variable domain, with the rest looked up from reference TRBV28 and TRBJ2-7, is DVKVTQSSRYLVKRTGEKVFLECVQDMDHENMFWYRQDPGLGLRLIYFSYDVKMKEKGDIPEGYSVSREKKERFSLILESASTNQTSMYLCASRSGLATYEQYFGPGTRLTVT.

This clone was found once. The V call is TRBV28, the J call TRBJ1-2; TRBD1 is a possible D gene (6 bases). From germline, CDR1 is MDHEN and CDR2 SYDVKM. The CDR3 has 14 amino acids. Trimming pared 3 bases from V and 0 bases from J, leaving 8 bases between. CDR3 nucleotide sequence: TGTGCCAGCAGTTTCCAGGGGACTAACTATGGCTACACCTTC. This sequence encodes CASSFQGTNYGYTF.

V is TRBV10-3 and J is TRBJ1-5, with TRBD1 matching 9 bases. V trimming: 3 bases; J trimming: 0 bases; junction bases outside the gene matches: 3. There are 16 residues in the CDR3. Germline CDR1 and CDR2: ENHRY and SYGVKD. As DNA, the CDR3 is TGTGCCATCAGTGACCGGGACAGGGATAGCAATCAGCCCCAGCATTTT. Residues: CAISDRDRDSNQPQHF.

J is TRBJ2-7 and V is TRBV12-5; 9 bases are a match to TRBD1. With V trimmed by 4 bases and J by 6 bases, 10 bases remained unmatched. CDR3 length equals 15 residues. Germline CDR1 reads LGHNT; CDR2 reads FRNRAP. The CDR3 is CASGWGQGAYSEQYF. The CDR3 bases are TGTGCTAGTGGTTGGGGACAGGGTGCGTATAGCGAGCAGTACTTC.

The rearrangement links TRBV11-3 to TRBJ1-1; possible D gene TRBD1, 5 bases. V gave up 3 bases and J gave up 3 bases, with 8 bases separating them. The CDR3 is made up of 13 amino acids. Germline V CDR1 and CDR2: SGHNT, YENEEA. This chain's CDR3 is CASSFSGDTEAFF. The CDR3 region has the DNA TGTGCCAGCAGCTTTTCGGGGGACACTGAAGCTTTCTTT.